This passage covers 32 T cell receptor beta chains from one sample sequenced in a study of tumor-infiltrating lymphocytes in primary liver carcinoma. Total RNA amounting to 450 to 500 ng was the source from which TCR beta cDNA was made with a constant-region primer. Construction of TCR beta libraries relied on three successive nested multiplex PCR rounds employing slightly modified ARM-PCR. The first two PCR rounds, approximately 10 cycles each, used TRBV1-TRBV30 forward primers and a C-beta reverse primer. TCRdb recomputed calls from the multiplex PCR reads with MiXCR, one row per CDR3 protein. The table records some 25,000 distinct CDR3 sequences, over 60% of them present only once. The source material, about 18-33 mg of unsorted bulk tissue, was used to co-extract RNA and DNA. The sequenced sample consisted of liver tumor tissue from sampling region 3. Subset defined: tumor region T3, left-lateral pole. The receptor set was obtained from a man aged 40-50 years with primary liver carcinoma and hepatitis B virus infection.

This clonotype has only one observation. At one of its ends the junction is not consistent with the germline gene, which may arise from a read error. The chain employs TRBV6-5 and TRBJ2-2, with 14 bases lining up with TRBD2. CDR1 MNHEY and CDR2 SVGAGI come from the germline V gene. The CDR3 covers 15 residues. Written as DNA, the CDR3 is TGTGCCGGCAGGGGGACTAGCGGGAGTCTTGGGGGACTGTTTTTT. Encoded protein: CAGRGTSGSLGGLFF.

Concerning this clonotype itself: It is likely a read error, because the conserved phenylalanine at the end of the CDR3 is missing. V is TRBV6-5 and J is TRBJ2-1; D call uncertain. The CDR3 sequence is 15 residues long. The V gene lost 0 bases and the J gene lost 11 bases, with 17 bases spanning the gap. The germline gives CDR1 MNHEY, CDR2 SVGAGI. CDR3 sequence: CASSYSVLEGDKQFL. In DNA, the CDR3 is TGTGCCAGCAGTTACTCGGTTCTAGAAGGTGATAAGCAGTTCTTA.

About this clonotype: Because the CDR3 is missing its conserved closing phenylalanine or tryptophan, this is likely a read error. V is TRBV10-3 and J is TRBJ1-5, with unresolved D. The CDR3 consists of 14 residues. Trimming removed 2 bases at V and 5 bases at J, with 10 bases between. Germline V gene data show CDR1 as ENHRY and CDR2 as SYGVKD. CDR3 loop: CAISEHEGDQPQHS. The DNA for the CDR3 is TGTGCCATCAGTGAGCATGAGGGCGATCAGCCCCAGCATTCA.

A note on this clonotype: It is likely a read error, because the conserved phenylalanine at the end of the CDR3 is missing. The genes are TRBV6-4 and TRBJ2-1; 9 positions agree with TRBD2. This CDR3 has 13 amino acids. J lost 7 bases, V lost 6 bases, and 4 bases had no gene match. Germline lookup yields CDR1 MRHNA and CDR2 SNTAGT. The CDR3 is CASSMTSGNEQFL. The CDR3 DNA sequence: TGTGCCAGCAGCATGACTAGCGGTAATGAGCAGTTCTTA.

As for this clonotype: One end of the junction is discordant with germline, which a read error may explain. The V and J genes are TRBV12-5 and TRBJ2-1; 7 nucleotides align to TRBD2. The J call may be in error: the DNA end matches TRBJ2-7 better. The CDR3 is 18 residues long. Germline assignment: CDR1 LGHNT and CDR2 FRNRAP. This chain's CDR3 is CTSGLVWGSSGGHNEQYF. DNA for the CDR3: TGTACTAGTGGTTTGGTATGGGGTTCTAGCGGAGGGCACAATGAGCAGTACTTC.

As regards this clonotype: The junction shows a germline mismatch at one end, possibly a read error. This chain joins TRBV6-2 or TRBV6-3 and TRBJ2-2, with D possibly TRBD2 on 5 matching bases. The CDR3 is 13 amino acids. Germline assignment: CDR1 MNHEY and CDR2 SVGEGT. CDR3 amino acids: CASIKSHTGELVF. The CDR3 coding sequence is TGTGCCAGCATTAAGTCGCACACCGGGGAGCTGGTTTTT.

DNA for the CDR3: TGTGCCACCACCACCCTGGGGATTACCGGGGAGCTGTTTTTT. Protein: CATTTLGITGELFF. The V call is TRBV6-6, the J call TRBJ2-2; D unclear. The V gene's germline CDR1 is MNHNY and CDR2 SVGAGI (reference sequence). Trimming left V 10 bases short and J 5 bases short, with 17 bases between. This CDR3 region has 14 residues.

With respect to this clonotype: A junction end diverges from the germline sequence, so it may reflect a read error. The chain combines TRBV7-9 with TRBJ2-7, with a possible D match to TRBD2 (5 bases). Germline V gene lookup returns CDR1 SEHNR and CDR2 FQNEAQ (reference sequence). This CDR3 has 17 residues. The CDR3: CASRLWGDQRPRYEQYF. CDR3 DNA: TGTGCCAGCCGCTTGTGGGGAGATCAGCGCCCCCGCTACGAGCAGTACTTC.

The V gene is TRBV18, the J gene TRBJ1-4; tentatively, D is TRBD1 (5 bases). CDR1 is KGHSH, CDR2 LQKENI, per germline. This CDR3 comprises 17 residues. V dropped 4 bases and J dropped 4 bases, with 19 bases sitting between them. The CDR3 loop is CASSLTWDGKSNEKLFF. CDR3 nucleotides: TGTGCCAGCTCACTGACCTGGGACGGAAAAAGTAATGAAAAACTGTTTTTT.

This CDR3 is CASIGRTESGANVLTF. The CDR3 coding sequence is TGTGCCAGCATCGGCAGGACAGAATCTGGGGCCAACGTCCTGACTTTC. V usage is TRBV12-3 or TRBV12-4 and J usage is TRBJ2-6; D is possibly TRBD1 (6 bases). V was shortened by 7 bases and J by 1 base, with 14 bases between the two germline ends. The CDR3 is 16 residues long.

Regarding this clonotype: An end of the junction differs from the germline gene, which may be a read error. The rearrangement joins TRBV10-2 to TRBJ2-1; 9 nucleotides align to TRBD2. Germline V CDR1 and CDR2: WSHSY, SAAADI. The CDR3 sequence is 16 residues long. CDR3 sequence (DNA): TGCGCCGGCAGCCTTGAGCGGGAGGATATGTATAATGAGCAGTTCTTC. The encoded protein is CAGSLEREDMYNEQFF.

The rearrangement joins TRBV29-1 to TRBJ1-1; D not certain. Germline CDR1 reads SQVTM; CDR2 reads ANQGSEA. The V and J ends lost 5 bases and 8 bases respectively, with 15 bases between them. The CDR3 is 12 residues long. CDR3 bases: TGCAGCGTTTTTCGAGGGCAGTCAGAAGCTTTCTTT. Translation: CSVFRGQSEAFF.

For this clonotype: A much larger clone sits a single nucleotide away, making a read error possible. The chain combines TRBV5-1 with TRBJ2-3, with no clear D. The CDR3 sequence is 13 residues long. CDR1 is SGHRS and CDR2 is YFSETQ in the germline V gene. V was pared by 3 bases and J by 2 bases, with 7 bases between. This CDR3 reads CASSSPLTDTQYF. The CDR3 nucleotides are TGCGCCAGCAGCTCGCCCCTCACAGATACGCAGTATTTT.

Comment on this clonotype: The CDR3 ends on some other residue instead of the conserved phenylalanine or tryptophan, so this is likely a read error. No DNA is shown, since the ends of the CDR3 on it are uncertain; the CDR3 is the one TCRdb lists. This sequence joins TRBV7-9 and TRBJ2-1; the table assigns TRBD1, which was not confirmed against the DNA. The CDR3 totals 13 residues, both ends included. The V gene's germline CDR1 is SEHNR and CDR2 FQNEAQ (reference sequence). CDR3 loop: CASSFGGLNEQFY.

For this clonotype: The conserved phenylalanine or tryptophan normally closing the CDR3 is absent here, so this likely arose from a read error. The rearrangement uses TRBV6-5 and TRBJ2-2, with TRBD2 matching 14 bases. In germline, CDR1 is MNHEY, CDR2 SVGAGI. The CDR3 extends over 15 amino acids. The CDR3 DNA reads TGTGCCTGCAGGGGGACTAGCGGGAGACTTGGGGAGCTGTTTATT. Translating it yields CACRGTSGRLGELFI.

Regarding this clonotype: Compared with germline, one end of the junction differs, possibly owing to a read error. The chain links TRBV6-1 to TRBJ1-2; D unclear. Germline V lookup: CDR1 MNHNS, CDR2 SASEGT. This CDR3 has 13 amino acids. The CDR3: CASNPGPNYGYTF. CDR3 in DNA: TGTGCCAGCAACCCAGGCCCTAACTATGGCTACACTTTC.

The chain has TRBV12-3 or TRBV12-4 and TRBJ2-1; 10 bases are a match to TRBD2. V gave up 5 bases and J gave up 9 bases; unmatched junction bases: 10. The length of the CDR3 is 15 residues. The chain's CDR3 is CASSQSSGRGAEQFF. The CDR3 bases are TGTGCCAGCAGTCAAAGCAGCGGGAGGGGCGCTGAGCAGTTCTTC.

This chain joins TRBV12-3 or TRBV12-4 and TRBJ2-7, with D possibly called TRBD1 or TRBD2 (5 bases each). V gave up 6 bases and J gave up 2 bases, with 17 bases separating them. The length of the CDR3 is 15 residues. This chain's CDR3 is CASSRGTGLTYEQYF. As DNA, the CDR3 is TGTGCCAGCAGCCGAGGGACGGGCTTAACCTACGAGCAGTACTTC.

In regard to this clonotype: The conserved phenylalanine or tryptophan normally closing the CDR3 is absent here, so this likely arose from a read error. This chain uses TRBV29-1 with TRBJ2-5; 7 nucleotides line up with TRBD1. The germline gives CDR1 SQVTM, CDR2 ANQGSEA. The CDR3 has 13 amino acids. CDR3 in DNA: TGCAGTGGACTCACCCAGGGGGTGGAGACCCAGTACCTC. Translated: CSGLTQGVETQYL.

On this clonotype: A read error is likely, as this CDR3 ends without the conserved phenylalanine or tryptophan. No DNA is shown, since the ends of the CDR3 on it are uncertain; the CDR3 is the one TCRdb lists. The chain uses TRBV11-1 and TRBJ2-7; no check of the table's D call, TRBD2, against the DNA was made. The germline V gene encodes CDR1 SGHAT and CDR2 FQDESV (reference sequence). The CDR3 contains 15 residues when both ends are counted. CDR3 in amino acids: CASSLGGLAGLLLYS.

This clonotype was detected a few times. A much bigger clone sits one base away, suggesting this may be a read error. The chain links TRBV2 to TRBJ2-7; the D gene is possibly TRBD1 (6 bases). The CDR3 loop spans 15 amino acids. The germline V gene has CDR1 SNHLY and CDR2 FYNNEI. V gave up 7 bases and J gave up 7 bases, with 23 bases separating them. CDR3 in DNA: TGTGCCAGCAATCTTCATCGGGGTCCTAGGGGGGAGCAGTACTTC. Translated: CASNLHRGPRGEQYF.

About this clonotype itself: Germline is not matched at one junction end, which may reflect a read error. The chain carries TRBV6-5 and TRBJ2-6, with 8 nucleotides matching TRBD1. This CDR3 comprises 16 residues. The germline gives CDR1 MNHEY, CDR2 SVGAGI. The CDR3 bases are TGTACTAGCAGTGACAGGGGAATAGGTGGGGCCAACGTCCTCACTTTC. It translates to CTSSDRGIGGANVLTF.

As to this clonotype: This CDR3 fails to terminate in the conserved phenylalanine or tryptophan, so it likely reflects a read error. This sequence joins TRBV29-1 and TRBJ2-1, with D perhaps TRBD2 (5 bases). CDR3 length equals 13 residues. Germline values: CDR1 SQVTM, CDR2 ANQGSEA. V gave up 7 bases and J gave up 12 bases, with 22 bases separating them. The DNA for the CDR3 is TGCAGCGCCGCGCCTGACTATTACAATCTGCAGTTCCTC. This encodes CSAAPDYYNLQFL.

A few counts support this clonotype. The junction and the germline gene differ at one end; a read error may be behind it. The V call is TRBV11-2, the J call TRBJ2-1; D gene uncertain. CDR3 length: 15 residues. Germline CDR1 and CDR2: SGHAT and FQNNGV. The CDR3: CASSLAAGVVDEQFF. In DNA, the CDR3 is TGTGCCAGTAGCTTAGCTGCAGGAGTTGTCGATGAGCAATTCTTC.

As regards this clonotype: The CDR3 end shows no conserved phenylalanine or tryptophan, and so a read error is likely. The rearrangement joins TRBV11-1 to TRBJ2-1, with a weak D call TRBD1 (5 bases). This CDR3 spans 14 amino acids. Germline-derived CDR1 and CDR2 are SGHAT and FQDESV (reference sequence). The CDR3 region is CDSSIERGYNEQFL. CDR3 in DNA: TGTGACAGCAGCATCGAAAGGGGTTACAATGAGCAGTTCCTC.

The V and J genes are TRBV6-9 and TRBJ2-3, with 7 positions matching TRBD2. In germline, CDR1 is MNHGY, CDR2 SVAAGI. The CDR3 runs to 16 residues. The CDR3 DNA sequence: TGTGTCATCAGGAAAGGGACTAACGGGAGGACGGATACGCAGTATTTT. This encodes CVIRKGTNGRTDTQYF.

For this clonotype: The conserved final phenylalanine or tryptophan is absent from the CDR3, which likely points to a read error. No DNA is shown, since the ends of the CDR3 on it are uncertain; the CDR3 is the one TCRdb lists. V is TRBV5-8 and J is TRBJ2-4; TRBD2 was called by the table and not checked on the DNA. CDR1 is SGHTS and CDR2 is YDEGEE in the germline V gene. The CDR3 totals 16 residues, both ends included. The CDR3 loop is CASSLGLAGPKNIQYL.

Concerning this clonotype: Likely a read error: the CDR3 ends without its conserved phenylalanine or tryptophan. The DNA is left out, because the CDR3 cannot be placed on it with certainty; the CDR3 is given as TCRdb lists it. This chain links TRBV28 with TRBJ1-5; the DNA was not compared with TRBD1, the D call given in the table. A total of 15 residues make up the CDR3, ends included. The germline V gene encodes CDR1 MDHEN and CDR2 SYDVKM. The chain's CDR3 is CASSTSDRVNQPQHS.

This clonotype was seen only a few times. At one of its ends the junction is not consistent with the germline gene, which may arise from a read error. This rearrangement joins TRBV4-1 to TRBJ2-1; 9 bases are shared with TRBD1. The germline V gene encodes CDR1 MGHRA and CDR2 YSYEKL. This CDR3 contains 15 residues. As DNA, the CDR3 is TGCGCCAGCAGCCTAGAACAGGGGGCGGTCGGTGAGCGGTTCTTC. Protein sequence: CASSLEQGAVGERFF.

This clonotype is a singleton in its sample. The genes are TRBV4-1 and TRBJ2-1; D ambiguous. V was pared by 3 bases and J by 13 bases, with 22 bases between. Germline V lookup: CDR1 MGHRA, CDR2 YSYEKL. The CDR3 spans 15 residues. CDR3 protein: CASSHLGNNNNVQFF. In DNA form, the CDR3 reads TGCGCCAGCAGCCATCTCGGTAACAACAACAATGTACAGTTCTTC.

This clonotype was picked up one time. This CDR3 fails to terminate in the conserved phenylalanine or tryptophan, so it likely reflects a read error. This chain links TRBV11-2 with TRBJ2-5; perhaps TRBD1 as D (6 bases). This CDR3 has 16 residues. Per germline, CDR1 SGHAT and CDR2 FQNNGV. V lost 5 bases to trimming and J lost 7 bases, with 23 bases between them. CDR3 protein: CASSQTPGEGEGTQYY. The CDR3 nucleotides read TGTGCCAGCAGCCAAACTCCTGGCGAGGGGGAAGGGACCCAGTACTAC.

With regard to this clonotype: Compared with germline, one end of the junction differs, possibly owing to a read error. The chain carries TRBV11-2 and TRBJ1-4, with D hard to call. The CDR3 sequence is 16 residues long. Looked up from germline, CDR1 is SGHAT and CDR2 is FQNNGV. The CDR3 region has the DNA TGTGCCAGCAGCAAGACTCCAGGAGTAACAAATGGGAAACTATTTTTT. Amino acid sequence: CASSKTPGVTNGKLFF.